The 26 T cell receptor beta chains listed next were all sequenced from one sample in a study of T cell responses to AZD1222 COVID-19 vaccine. Using immunoSEQ multiplex PCR, the repertoire was profiled, and TCRdb retains in-frame clones only, with some absent. The sample includes under 200,000 clones, about nine tenths of them seen just once. Sequencing was performed on peripheral blood, taken on day 0 of AZD1222 vaccination. Receptors originate from an adult in good health.

The gene calls are TRBV5-1 and TRBJ2-3; 9 nucleotides match TRBD1. J was trimmed by 10 bases and V by 4 bases; bases with no gene match: 13. This CDR3 comprises 15 residues. In germline, CDR1 is SGHRS, CDR2 YFSETQ. This CDR3 is CASSPAGQGNGAQYF. As DNA, the CDR3 is TGCGCCAGCAGCCCAGCAGGACAGGGGAATGGAGCGCAGTATTTT.

The V and J genes are TRBV19 and TRBJ2-5; 8 nucleotides match TRBD1. The trim removed 1 base at V and 5 bases at J, leaving 6 bases unmatched. Germline CDR1 and CDR2: LNHDA and SQIVND (reference sequence). The CDR3 contains 15 residues. The CDR3 reads CASSIGTGGGETQYF. DNA of the CDR3: TGTGCCAGTAGTATAGGAACAGGGGGTGGGGAGACCCAGTACTTC. The variable domain in full, completed from reference TRBV19 and TRBJ2-5, reads DGGITQSPKYLFRKEGQNVTLSCEQNLNHDAMYWYRQDPGQGLRLIYYSQIVNDFQKGDIAEGYSVSREKKESFPLTVTSAQKNPTAFYLCASSIGTGGGETQYFGPGTRLLVL.

The chain recombines TRBV28 with TRBJ2-2; 11 bases agree with TRBD1. Per germline, CDR1 MDHEN and CDR2 SYDVKM. With 5 bases clipped from V and 4 bases from J, the junction kept 3 bases outside the gene matches. This CDR3 has 15 amino acids. This chain's CDR3 is CASSGTGGRTGELFF. The DNA for the CDR3 is TGTGCCAGCAGTGGGACAGGGGGACGCACCGGGGAGCTGTTTTTT.

In the case of this clone: The sample holds other DNA sequences that translate to the same CDR3. The V call is TRBV6-5, the J call TRBJ2-5; either TRBD1 or TRBD2 may supply D (5 bases each). The V gene lost 9 bases and the J gene lost 0 bases, with 11 bases spanning the gap. CDR3 length: 13 amino acids. The V gene's germline CDR1 is MNHEY and CDR2 SVGAGI. The CDR3 reads CASKPGHQETQYF. CDR3 nucleotide sequence: TGTGCCAGTAAACCGGGACACCAAGAGACCCAGTACTTC.

The chain uses TRBV5-4 and TRBJ1-2; D gene uncertain. The CDR3 runs to 12 residues. V was trimmed by 0 bases and J by 7 bases, leaving 7 bases between them. Germline V lookup: CDR1 SGHNT, CDR2 YYREEE (reference sequence). CDR3 loop: CASSLVPGGYTF. Written as DNA, the CDR3 is TGTGCCAGCAGCTTGGTGCCGGGTGGCTACACCTTC.

The chain recombines TRBV5-1 with TRBJ1-1; D is uncertain. V was clipped by 0 bases and J by 4 bases, with 16 bases between them. The CDR3 runs to 16 residues. The germline V gene encodes CDR1 SGHRS and CDR2 YFSETQ. The CDR3: CASSLANGGVGTEAFF. In DNA, the CDR3 is TGCGCCAGCAGCTTGGCCAATGGCGGGGTGGGCACTGAAGCTTTCTTT.

This clone came up a few times. The chain combines TRBV20-1 with TRBJ2-1, with D unclear. V lost 1 base and J 5 bases, leaving 3 bases between the germline ends. The CDR3 has 11 amino acids. Germline V gene sequence: CDR1 DFQATT, CDR2 SNEGSKA (reference sequence). CDR3 protein: CSARGNNEQFF. CDR3 DNA sequence: TGCAGTGCTAGAGGTAACAATGAGCAGTTCTTC.

This rearrangement joins TRBV9 to TRBJ2-1, with 10 bases identical to TRBD2. Germline assignment: CDR1 SGDLS and CDR2 YYNGEE. After removal of 0 bases from V and 9 bases from J, the junction contained 18 bases not matched to a gene. The CDR3 length is 19 residues. The CDR3 loop is CASSVASGELAGVRGEQFF. CDR3 DNA: TGTGCCAGCAGCGTAGCTTCAGGAGAGCTAGCGGGAGTAAGGGGTGAGCAGTTCTTC.

V is TRBV19 and J is TRBJ1-5, with a possible D match to TRBD1 (6 bases). Between the trimmed V and J ends, which lost 4 bases and 4 bases, there was a span of 14 bases. Germline V gene sequence: CDR1 LNHDA, CDR2 SQIVND (reference sequence). The CDR3 loop spans 15 amino acids. DNA of the CDR3: TGTGCCAGTAGTACCGACAGGTCCTATAATCAGCCCCAGCATTTT. This codes for CASSTDRSYNQPQHF.

The chain is built from TRBV9 and TRBJ2-7; 10 nucleotides match TRBD1. This CDR3 is built from 13 residues. CDR1 and CDR2 from the germline V gene are SGDLS and YYNGEE. V dropped 3 bases and J dropped 6; count of bases not matched to a gene: 3. CDR3 in amino acids: CASSEGQGTEQYF. In nucleotides, the CDR3 is TGTGCCAGCAGCGAGGGACAGGGGACCGAGCAGTACTTC.

The V call is TRBV12-5, the J call TRBJ2-1; TRBD1 matches 7 bases. The CDR3 runs 14 residues. Germline lookup yields CDR1 LGHNT and CDR2 FRNRAP. Losses at the gene ends were 5 bases for V and 10 bases for J; bases not matched to a gene: 11. The CDR3 reads CASGRDSPGTEQFF. The CDR3 DNA sequence: TGTGCTAGTGGTCGGGACAGCCCAGGGACCGAGCAGTTCTTC.

The CDR3 here is CASSGGQGLEAFF. CDR3 nucleotide sequence: TGTGCCAGCAGCGGGGGACAGGGCCTTGAAGCTTTCTTT. This chain links TRBV11-1 with TRBJ1-1; 9 bases are a match to TRBD1. The J segment lost 7 bases and the V segment lost 5 bases, leaving 5 bases of the junction unmatched. The germline V gene encodes CDR1 SGHAT and CDR2 FQDESV (reference sequence). The CDR3 is 13 residues long.

The gene calls are TRBV5-4 and TRBJ2-7; the D gene is possibly TRBD2 (5 bases). This CDR3 comprises 14 residues. Germline CDR1 SGHNT, CDR2 YYREEE (reference sequence). V dropped 0 bases and J dropped 2 bases, with 9 bases sitting between them. DNA for the CDR3: TGTGCCAGCAGCTTGGGAGTGAGGGCCTACGAGCAGTACTTC. Protein sequence: CASSLGVRAYEQYF.

The rearrangement links TRBV4-2 to TRBJ1-3; no firm D call. Trimming removed 0 bases from V and 0 bases from J, with 9 bases in between. CDR3 length: 16 amino acids. Germline lookup yields CDR1 LGHNA and CDR2 YNFKEQ. CDR3 sequence: CASSQDGSYSGNTIYF. In DNA form, the CDR3 reads TGTGCCAGCAGCCAAGATGGGTCGTACTCTGGAAACACCATATATTTT.

The gene calls are TRBV7-9 and TRBJ2-3; D possibly corresponds to TRBD2 (6 bases). Looked up from germline, CDR1 is SEHNR and CDR2 is FQNEAQ (reference sequence). The V and J ends lost 5 bases and 2 bases respectively, with 17 bases between them. The CDR3 runs to 16 residues. The CDR3 DNA reads as TGTGCCAGCAGCCCTCTTGGGGGACTTTCCACAGATACGCAGTATTTT. It translates to CASSPLGGLSTDTQYF.

The CDR3 DNA follows: TGTGCCAGCAGGAACAGGGGGCTAGATCAGCCCCAGCATTTT. Amino acid sequence: CASRNRGLDQPQHF. This sequence joins TRBV6-5 and TRBJ1-5, with 9 bases identical to TRBD1. The trim removed 6 bases at V and 5 bases at J, leaving 5 bases unmatched. Looked up from germline, CDR1 is MNHEY and CDR2 is SVGAGI. The CDR3 has 14 amino acids.

V and J are TRBV19 and TRBJ1-1; D not certain. Germline assignment: CDR1 LNHDA and CDR2 SQIVND (reference sequence). CDR3 length: 13 residues. Trimming left V 3 bases short and J 1 base short, with 6 bases between. CDR3 DNA sequence: TGTGCCAGTAGTATTAACACGAACACTGAAGCTTTCTTT. It translates to CASSINTNTEAFF.

This clone was picked up one time. The V and J genes are TRBV18 and TRBJ2-5, with D hard to call. The CDR3 runs to 13 residues. Trimming stripped 6 bases from V and 1 base from J, with 9 bases between. The V gene's germline CDR1 is KGHSH and CDR2 LQKENI. The CDR3 DNA follows: TGTGCCAGCTCCCCGGAGCCCCAAGAGACCCAGTACTTC. It translates to CASSPEPQETQYF. Based on the CDR3 plus reference TRBV18 and TRBJ2-5, the full variable domain is NAGVMQNPRHLVRRRGQEARLRCSPMKGHSHVYWYRQLPEEGLKFMVYLQKENIIDESGMPKERFSAEFPKEGPSILRIQQVVRGDSAAYFCASSPEPQETQYFGPGTRLLVL.

The chain couples TRBV4-1 to TRBJ1-6; 10 bases fit TRBD1. Trimming at V came to 2 bases and at J to 0 bases, leaving 10 bases not matched to a gene. The CDR3 has 20 residues. Germline loops: CDR1 MGHRA, CDR2 YSYEKL. In DNA, the CDR3 is TGCGCCAGCAGCCAACCTCCGGGACAGGGGATGAGCTCCTATAATTCACCCCTCCACTTT. Protein: CASSQPPGQGMSSYNSPLHF.

The V and J genes are TRBV6-5 and TRBJ2-3, with 9 bases that match TRBD2. Losses at the gene ends were 7 bases for V and 2 bases for J; bases not matched to a gene: 4. Germline V gene data show CDR1 as MNHEY and CDR2 as SVGAGI. This CDR3 contains 14 residues. CDR3 residues: CASTLAGPTDTQYF. The CDR3 nucleotides are TGTGCCAGCACCCTAGCGGGACCCACAGATACGCAGTATTTT.

V gene TRBV9 combines with J gene TRBJ1-2, with 9 bases fitting TRBD1. The CDR3 is made up of 16 amino acids. Trimming cost V 3 bases and J 4 bases; bases outside gene matches: 10. The germline V gene encodes CDR1 SGDLS and CDR2 YYNGEE. As DNA, the CDR3 is TGTGCCAGCAGCGCTGAACCGGGACAGGGATCCTATGGCTACACCTTC. Protein sequence: CASSAEPGQGSYGYTF.

CDR3 DNA sequence: TGCGCCAGCAGCGCCCGTGTCGGGGATCCGGCTGTCGATGAGCAGTTCTTC. Translated: CASSARVGDPAVDEQFF. The chain employs TRBV4-1 and TRBJ2-1, with a weak D call TRBD2 (5 bases). Germline CDR1 and CDR2: MGHRA and YSYEKL. The CDR3 has 17 amino acids. V lost 5 bases to trimming and J lost 8 bases, with 25 bases between them.

The CDR3 is CASSQPDSDTGNTIYF. The CDR3 coding sequence is TGTGCCAGCAGCCAACCTGACAGCGACACGGGAAACACCATATATTTT. V usage is TRBV3-1 (or the pseudogene TRBV3-2) and J usage is TRBJ1-3; perhaps TRBD1 as D (5 bases). Germline CDR1 LGHDT, CDR2 YNNKEL (reference sequence). V dropped 2 bases and J dropped 4 bases, with 15 bases sitting between them. The CDR3 covers 16 residues.

The V and J genes are TRBV24-1 and TRBJ1-3; D remains ambiguous. This CDR3 region has 14 residues. Germline CDR1 reads KGHDR; CDR2 reads SFDVKD. V dropped 3 bases and J dropped 4 bases, with 9 bases sitting between them. This chain's CDR3 is CATSDTGVGNTIYF. CDR3 in DNA: TGTGCCACCAGTGATACCGGGGTCGGAAACACCATATATTTT.

V usage is TRBV19 and J usage is TRBJ2-5; unclear D gene. The V gene's germline CDR1 is LNHDA and CDR2 SQIVND (reference sequence). This CDR3 contains 13 residues. Trimming left V 5 bases short and J 7 bases short, with 14 bases between. CDR3 bases: TGTGCCAGTAGTTGGACGGTGGACGGGACCCAGTACTTC. It encodes CASSWTVDGTQYF.

This clone has more than one count but fewer than ten. The chain employs TRBV4-2 and TRBJ2-2; 10 bases match TRBD1. The CDR3 length is 19 residues. Looked up from germline, CDR1 is LGHNA and CDR2 is YNFKEQ. Trimming at V came to 3 bases and at J to 4 bases, leaving 14 bases not matched to a gene. The CDR3 DNA follows: TGTGCCAGCAGCCAGGTCCTATTTCCCGGGACAGGGGCCACCGGGGAGCTGTTTTTT. The encoded protein is CASSQVLFPGTGATGELFF.